A selection of T cell receptor beta chains follows, all from one sample in a study of blood T cell repertoires in COVID-19. Generated by immunoSEQ multiplex PCR, the TCRdb table keeps only in-frame clones and is missing some. The sample contains 150,000 or so clones, approximately 82% of which appear only once. Sequencing was done on a sample of peripheral blood. The receptors shown here come from a human donor with acute or convalescent COVID-19. The donor label of this sample is uncertain. CDR3s include the opening cysteine and the closing phenylalanine or tryptophan. The D gene is left open where the match is weak. Not every row has a clone size; where given, it reads once, few, many or a size class.

V gene	J gene	clone size	D gene	CDR3 protein	CDR3 DNA
TRBV7-2	TRBJ2-7	few	TRBD1	CASSQDRQGREQYF	TGTGCCAGCAGCCAAGACCGACAGGGGAGGGAGCAGTACTTC
TRBV5-8	TRBJ2-5	-	TRBD2	CASSSGLAGGVSQETQYF	TGTGCCAGCAGCTCGGGACTAGCGGGGGGCGTGAGTCAAGAGACCCAGTACTTC
TRBV28	TRBJ1-5	once	-	CASSFHTATGQPQHF	TGTGCCAGCAGTTTTCATACCGCGACAGGCCAGCCCCAGCATTTT
TRBV2	TRBJ1-1	-	-	CASSEDRANTEAFF	TGTGCCAGCAGTGAAGACAGGGCGAACACTGAAGCTTTCTTT
TRBV6-5	TRBJ2-7	once	-	CASSYSSRGLYEQYF	TGTGCCAGCAGTTACTCGTCCAGGGGCCTCTACGAGCAGTACTTC
TRBV12-3/TRBV12-4	TRBJ1-4	-	-	CASSSRSQGKLFF	TGTGCCAGCAGTTCCCGATCCCAGGGGAAACTGTTTTTT
TRBV7-9	TRBJ1-5	-	-	CASSYDNAGQPQHF	TGTGCCAGCAGCTATGACAACGCGGGCCAGCCCCAGCATTTT
TRBV18	TRBJ2-7	few	-	CASSPLDGAYEQYF	TGTGCCAGCTCACCACTTGACGGAGCCTACGAGCAGTACTTC
TRBV19	TRBJ2-7	few	-	CASSTNRDSYEQYF	TGTGCCAGTAGTACCAACAGGGATTCCTACGAGCAGTACTTC
TRBV19	TRBJ1-6	-	-	CASTQQVPNSPLHF	TGTGCCAGTACCCAACAGGTCCCCAATTCACCCCTCCACTTT
TRBV3-1/TRBV3-2	TRBJ1-3	-	TRBD1	CASSQTGGSGNTIYF	TGTGCCAGCAGCCAGACAGGGGGCTCTGGAAACACCATATATTTT
TRBV2	TRBJ1-2	-	-	CASRTPGDYGYTF	TGTGCCAGTCGAACCCCGGGAGACTATGGCTACACCTTC
TRBV30	TRBJ1-6	-	-	CAWSPQLEAPLHF	TGTGCCTGGAGTCCCCAGTTGGAGGCACCCCTCCACTTT
TRBV5-6	TRBJ2-7	-	TRBD1	CASSSGRGLGEQYF	TGTGCCAGCAGCTCGGGCAGGGGGCTAGGCGAGCAGTACTTC
TRBV6-6	TRBJ2-7	many	-	CASSYSEGTSVEQYF	TGTGCCAGCAGTTACTCGGAGGGGACGTCTGTCGAGCAGTACTTC
TRBV27	TRBJ1-5	-	TRBD1	CASSPSGTAYSNQPQHF	TGTGCCAGCAGTCCATCCGGGACAGCTTATAGCAATCAGCCCCAGCATTTT
TRBV5-1	TRBJ1-2	-	-	CASSLGDWGSYGYTF	TGCGCCAGCAGCTTGGGGGACTGGGGGTCCTATGGCTACACCTTC
TRBV19	TRBJ2-1	once	-	CASSISSVDEQFF	TGTGCCAGTAGTATCTCTAGCGTGGATGAGCAGTTCTTC
TRBV4-3	TRBJ1-2	-	TRBD1	CASSLRTGEGGYTF	TGCGCCAGCAGTCTCCGGACAGGGGAAGGGGGCTACACCTTC
TRBV9	TRBJ1-1	once	-	CASSVGGQNTEAFF	TGTGCCAGCAGCGTAGGAGGGCAGAACACTGAAGCTTTCTTT
TRBV7-6	TRBJ2-5	-	TRBD1	CASSRPGQGLETQYF	TGTGCCAGCAGCCGCCCGGGACAGGGGTTGGAGACCCAGTACTTC
TRBV11-2	TRBJ2-6	-	TRBD1	CASSLGTGGVSGANVLTF	TGTGCCAGCAGCTTAGGGACAGGGGGCGTCTCTGGGGCCAACGTCCTGACTTTC
TRBV11-3	TRBJ2-1	-	-	CASSLGLAAVGEQFF	TGTGCCAGCAGCTTAGGGTTAGCGGCGGTTGGGGAGCAGTTCTTC
TRBV6-1	TRBJ2-3	-	-	CASSDQGTTDTQYF	TGTGCCAGCAGTGACCAGGGCACCACAGATACGCAGTATTTT
TRBV5-1	TRBJ2-7	-	-	CASSLLEFPYEQYF	TGCGCCAGCAGCTTGTTGGAGTTCCCGTACGAGCAGTACTTC
TRBV5-1	TRBJ2-3	-	TRBD2	CASSLSGLAGTDTQYF	TGCGCCAGCAGCTTGTCGGGACTAGCGGGCACAGATACGCAGTATTTT
TRBV3-1/TRBV3-2	TRBJ1-1	-	-	CASSQDAAGQNTEAFF	TGTGCCAGCAGCCAAGATGCGGCGGGTCAGAACACTGAAGCTTTCTTT
TRBV19	TRBJ1-5	few	-	CASRNPGTSQPQHF	TGTGCCAGTCGAAACCCCGGGACATCTCAGCCCCAGCATTTT
TRBV29-1	TRBJ2-5	many	-	CSVATPQREETQYF	TGCAGCGTCGCTACCCCCCAGAGGGAAGAGACCCAGTACTTC
TRBV11-2	TRBJ2-5	-	TRBD2	CASRLSSRGGLGTQYF	TGTGCCAGCAGACTGTCTTCGCGGGGGGGCCTTGGGACCCAGTACTTC
TRBV11-3	TRBJ2-3	few	-	CASSRAFADTQYF	TGTGCCAGCAGTCGAGCGTTTGCAGATACGCAGTATTTT